The sample holds a few counts of the clone carrying this TCR beta chain. No antigen is known for it. This sample was taken from a study of long-term antiretroviral therapy in people with HIV. Notes on the study in general: Diversity measured after ART increased yet remained under transplant donor controls.

The CDR3 extends over 14 amino acids. Trimming took 7 bases from V and 3 from J, leaving 14 bases between them. Per the germline V gene, CDR1 is SNHLY and CDR2 is FYNNEI. Runs used v3.0 of the immunoSEQ assay and were done at survey level. The protocol was immunoSEQ multiplex PCR, while the TCRdb copy is restricted to in-frame clones and leaves out a portion. The sample includes approximately 17,000 clones, approximately 80% of them seen just once. The sequence came from a man younger than 30 with HIV. The chain has TRBV2 and TRBJ2-3, with D possibly TRBD2 on 5 matching bases. The sample was unsorted PBMCs, taken 0.1 years before starting antiretroviral therapy. CDR3 bases: TGTGCCAGCAAGTGGGCTAGCTCGACAGATACGCAGTATTTT. This codes for CASKWASSTDTQYF.